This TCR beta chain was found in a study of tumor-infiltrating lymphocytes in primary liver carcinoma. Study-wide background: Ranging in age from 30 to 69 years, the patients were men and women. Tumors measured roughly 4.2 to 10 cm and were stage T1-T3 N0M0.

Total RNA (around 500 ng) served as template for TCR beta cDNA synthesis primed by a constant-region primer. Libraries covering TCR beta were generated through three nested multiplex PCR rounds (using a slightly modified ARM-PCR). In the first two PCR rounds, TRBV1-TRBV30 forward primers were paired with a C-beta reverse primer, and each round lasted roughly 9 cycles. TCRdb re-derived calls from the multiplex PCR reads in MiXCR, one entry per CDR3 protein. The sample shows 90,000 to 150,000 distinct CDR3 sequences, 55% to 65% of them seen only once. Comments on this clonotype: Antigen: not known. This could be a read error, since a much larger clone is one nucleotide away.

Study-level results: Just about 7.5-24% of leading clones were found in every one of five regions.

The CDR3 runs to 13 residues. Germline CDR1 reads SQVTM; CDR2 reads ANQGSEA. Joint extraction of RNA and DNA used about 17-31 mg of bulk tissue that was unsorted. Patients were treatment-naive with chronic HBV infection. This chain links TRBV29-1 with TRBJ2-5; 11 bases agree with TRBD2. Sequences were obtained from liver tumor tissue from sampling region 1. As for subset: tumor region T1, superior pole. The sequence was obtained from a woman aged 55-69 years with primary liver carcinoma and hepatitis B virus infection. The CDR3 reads CRALAGGEETQYF. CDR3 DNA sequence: TGCAGGGCGTTAGCGGGAGGGGAGGAGACCCAGTACTTC.